This record looks at one TCR beta chain sequence and its context. The antigen this receptor binds is unknown. No qualities accompany the bases; no much larger clone lies one base away. The data were obtained in a study of blood T cell repertoires in COVID-19 (dated by TCRdb to about 2020). In terms of the full investigation: Samples from collaborators originated in the United States, Italy and Spain and spanned both the acute and convalescent phases of COVID-19. Samples were obtained from the ongoing ImmuneRACE study (first 160 participants) and from roughly 1,300 subjects provided by 6 global collaborators. The repertoires were released in a freely available public database intended as a resource for research on the immune response to SARS-CoV-2. The dataset comprised deeply sampled blood TCRbeta repertoires from subjects exposed to, actively infected with, or recovered from COVID-19. The material from the prospective study consisted of cDNA or gDNA derived from T cells, B-cell-depleted T cells, or PBMCs. A de-identified subject ID, COVID-19 status, age in years and sex were almost always included in the sample metadata. Where available, HLA class I and class II types were taken from metadata supplied by the sample provider and were not determined by assay-based typing. General conclusions and limits of the study: Clinical and demographic metadata were provided uncurated, with the amount varying by source and participant.

TCRbeta CDR3 regions were amplified from genomic DNA by means of the immunoSEQ Assay, a bias-controlled multiplex PCR. For the original study's pipeline: The number of nucleated cells in each sample was estimated by amplification of reference gene primers within the assay. To quantify the absolute abundance of each unique TCRbeta CDR3 rearrangement, sequence reads were collapsed and filtered. For each sample, productive Simpson clonality was calculated by taking the square root of Simpson's diversity index across productive rearrangements. Held by TCRdb, this immuneACCESS table contains in-frame sequences only and omits some clones. Under half of the omission traces to an unresolved V gene where checked; the cause of the rest is unknown. Clonal size and the V and J genes are those of that table, whereas D and trimming came from the DNA. In this sample the table shows some 58,000 clones, around 87% of which occur a single time. The ten top clones hold 7.8% of the sample.

Whole blood was collected in K2EDTA tubes by collaborating institutions according to the institutions' own protocols. For TCRbeta analysis, collaborators shipped samples as frozen whole blood, isolated PBMCs, or DNA extracted from either of those sample types. V is shortened by 5 bases, J by 0 bases, and the region joining them spans 16 bases. For CDR1 and CDR2, the germline V gene (reference sequence) lists SEHNR and FQNEAQ. Including cysteine and phenylalanine, the CDR3 has 16 amino acids. CDR3 DNA is the only sequence kept; it has 48 bases, read in frame from the first base. Material: peripheral blood. This TCR was recovered from a man aged 50 or older with active COVID-19. The chain is made from TRBV7-9 and TRBJ1-1, and the D gene may be TRBD1, 6 bases matching. The DNA sequence is as follows: TGTGCCAGCAGCCCCAGGACAGCGGCTATGAACACTGAAGCTTTCTTT. Its protein reads: CASSPRTAAMNTEAFF.